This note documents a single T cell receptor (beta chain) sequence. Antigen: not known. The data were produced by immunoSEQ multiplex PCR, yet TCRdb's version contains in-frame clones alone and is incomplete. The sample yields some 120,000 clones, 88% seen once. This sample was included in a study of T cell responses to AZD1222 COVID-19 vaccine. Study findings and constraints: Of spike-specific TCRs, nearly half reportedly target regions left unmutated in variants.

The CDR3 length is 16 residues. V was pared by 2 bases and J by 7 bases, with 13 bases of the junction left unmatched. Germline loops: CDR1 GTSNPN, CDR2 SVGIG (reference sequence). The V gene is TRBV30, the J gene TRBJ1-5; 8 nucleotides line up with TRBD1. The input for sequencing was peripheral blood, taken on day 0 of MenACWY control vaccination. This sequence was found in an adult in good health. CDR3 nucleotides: TGTGCCTGGAGTATGGGCGCGGGACAGGTCCGGCAGCCCCAGCATTTT. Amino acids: CAWSMGAGQVRQPQHF.